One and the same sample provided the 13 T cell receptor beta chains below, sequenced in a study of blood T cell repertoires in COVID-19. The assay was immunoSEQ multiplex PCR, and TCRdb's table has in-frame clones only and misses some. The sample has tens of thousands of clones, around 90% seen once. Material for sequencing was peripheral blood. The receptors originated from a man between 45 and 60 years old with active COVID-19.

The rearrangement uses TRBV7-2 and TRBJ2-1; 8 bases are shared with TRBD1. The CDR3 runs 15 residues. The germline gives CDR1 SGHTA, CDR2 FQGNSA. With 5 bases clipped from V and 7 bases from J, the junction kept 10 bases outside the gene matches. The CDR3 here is CASSPQGQVRNEQFF. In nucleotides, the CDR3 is TGTGCCAGCAGCCCGCAGGGACAGGTACGGAATGAGCAGTTCTTC.

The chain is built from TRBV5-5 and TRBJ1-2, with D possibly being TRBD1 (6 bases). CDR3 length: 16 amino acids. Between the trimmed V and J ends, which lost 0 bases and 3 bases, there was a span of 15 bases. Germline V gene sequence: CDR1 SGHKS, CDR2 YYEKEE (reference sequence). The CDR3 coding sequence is TGTGCCAGCAGCTTGGACAGGGTCTCCCCCTACTATGGCTACACCTTC. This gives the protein CASSLDRVSPYYGYTF.

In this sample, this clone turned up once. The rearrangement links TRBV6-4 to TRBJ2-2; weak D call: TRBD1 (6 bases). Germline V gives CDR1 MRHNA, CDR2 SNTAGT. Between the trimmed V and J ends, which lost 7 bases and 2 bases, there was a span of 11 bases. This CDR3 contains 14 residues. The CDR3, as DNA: TGTGCCAGCAAAGGACAGATAAACACCGGGGAGCTGTTTTTT. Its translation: CASKGQINTGELFF.

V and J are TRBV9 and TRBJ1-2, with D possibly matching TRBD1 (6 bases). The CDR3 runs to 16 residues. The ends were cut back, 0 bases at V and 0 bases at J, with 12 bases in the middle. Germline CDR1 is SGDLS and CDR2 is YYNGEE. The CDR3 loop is CASSVGSDSSNYGYTF. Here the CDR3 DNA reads TGTGCCAGCAGCGTAGGTTCGGACAGTTCTAACTATGGCTACACCTTC.

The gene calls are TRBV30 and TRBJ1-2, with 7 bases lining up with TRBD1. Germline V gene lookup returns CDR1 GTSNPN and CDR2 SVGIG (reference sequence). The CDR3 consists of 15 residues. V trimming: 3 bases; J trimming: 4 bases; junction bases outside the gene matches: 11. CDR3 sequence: CAWSTLGQTLYGYTF. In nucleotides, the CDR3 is TGTGCCTGGAGCACCCTGGGACAGACACTCTATGGCTACACCTTC.

In DNA, the CDR3 is TGTGCCAGCAGCGACAAATCCTATAATTCACCCCTCCACTTT. Protein sequence: CASSDKSYNSPLHF. This sequence joins TRBV3-1 (or the pseudogene TRBV3-2) and TRBJ1-6, with D unclear. V lost 5 bases to trimming and J lost 1 base, with 6 bases between them. CDR3 size: 14 residues. Germline loops: CDR1 LGHDT, CDR2 YNNKEL (reference sequence).

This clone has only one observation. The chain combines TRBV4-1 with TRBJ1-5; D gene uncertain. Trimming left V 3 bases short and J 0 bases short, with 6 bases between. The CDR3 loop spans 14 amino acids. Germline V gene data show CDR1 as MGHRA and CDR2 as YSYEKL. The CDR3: CASSHSGSNQPQHF. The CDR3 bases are TGCGCCAGCAGCCACTCCGGTAGCAATCAGCCCCAGCATTTT.

Here the CDR3 DNA reads TGTGCCAGCAGTTTGGGACAGCCGACTGAAGCTTTCTTT. Translated, it gives CASSLGQPTEAFF. The V gene is TRBV12-3 or TRBV12-4, the J gene TRBJ1-1; 7 nucleotides align to TRBD1. V gave up 3 bases and J gave up 5 bases; unmatched junction bases: 3. This CDR3 region has 13 residues.

The CDR3 reads CASSYSWQDSYEQYF. The CDR3 DNA reads as TGTGCCAGCAGTTACTCGTGGCAGGACTCCTACGAGCAGTACTTC. The chain is built from TRBV6-5 and TRBJ2-7; D remains unclear. The CDR3 sequence is 15 residues long. Germline V gene data show CDR1 as MNHEY and CDR2 as SVGAGI. Trimming took 0 bases from V and 0 from J, leaving 9 bases between them.

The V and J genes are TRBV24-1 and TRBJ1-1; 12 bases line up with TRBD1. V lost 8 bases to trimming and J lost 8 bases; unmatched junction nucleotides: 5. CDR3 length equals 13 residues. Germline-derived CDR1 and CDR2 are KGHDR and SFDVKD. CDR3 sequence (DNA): TGTGCCACCAATACCGGGACAGGGGGCGAAGCTTTCTTT. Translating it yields CATNTGTGGEAFF.

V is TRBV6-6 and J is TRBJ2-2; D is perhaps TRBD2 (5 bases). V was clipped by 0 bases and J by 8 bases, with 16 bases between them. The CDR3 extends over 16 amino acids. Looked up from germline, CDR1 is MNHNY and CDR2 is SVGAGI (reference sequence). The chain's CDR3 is CASSYSIGLAGGELFF. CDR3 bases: TGTGCCAGCAGTTACTCGATTGGTCTAGCAGGTGGGGAGCTGTTTTTT.

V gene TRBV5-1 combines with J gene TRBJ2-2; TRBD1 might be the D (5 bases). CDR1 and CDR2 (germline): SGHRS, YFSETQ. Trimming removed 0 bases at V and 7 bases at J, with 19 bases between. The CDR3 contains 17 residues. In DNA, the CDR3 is TGCGCCAGCAGCTTGGCCTTGTGGGGCGCGGAAGGCGGGGAGCTGTTTTTT. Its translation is CASSLALWGAEGGELFF. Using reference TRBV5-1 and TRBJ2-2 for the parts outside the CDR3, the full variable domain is KAGVTQTPRYLIKTRGQQVTLSCSPISGHRSVSWYQQTPGQGLQFLFEYFSETQRNKGNFPGRFSGRQFSNSRSEMNVSTLELGDSALYLCASSLALWGAEGGELFFGEGSRLTVL.

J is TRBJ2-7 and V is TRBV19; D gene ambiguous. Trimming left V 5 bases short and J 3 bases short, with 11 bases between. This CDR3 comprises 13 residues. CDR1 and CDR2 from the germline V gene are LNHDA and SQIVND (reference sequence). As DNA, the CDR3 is TGTGCCAGTAGTCTTCGCGTGCACTACGAGCAGTACTTC. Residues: CASSLRVHYEQYF. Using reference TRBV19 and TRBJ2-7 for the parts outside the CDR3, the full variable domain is DGGITQSPKYLFRKEGQNVTLSCEQNLNHDAMYWYRQDPGQGLRLIYYSQIVNDFQKGDIAEGYSVSREKKESFPLTVTSAQKNPTAFYLCASSLRVHYEQYFGPGTRLTVT.